This T cell receptor beta chain was recovered during a study of control samples from healthy donors and cancer patients. Produced via immunoSEQ multiplex PCR; TCRdb's table is partial and in-frame only. Altogether roughly 48,000 clones are present, approximately 90% being singletons, with the ten largest covering around a fifth. CDR1 and CDR2 from the germline V gene are SQVTM and ANQGSEA. The CDR3 consists of 12 residues. Between the trimmed V and J ends, which lost 7 bases and 7 bases, there was a span of 17 bases. Sequenced sample: PBMCs. This chain links TRBV29-1 with TRBJ2-7; the D gene could be TRBD1 or TRBD2 (5 bases each). This receptor was taken from a woman in her thirties or forties with head and neck cancer. CDR3 loop: CSAVSGRREQYF. Here the CDR3 DNA reads TGCAGCGCCGTTTCGGGACGCCGTGAGCAGTACTTC.